These 26 T cell receptor beta chains were all obtained from the same sample, sequenced in a study of beta chain features in type 1 diabetes. Sequencing targeted expressed TCRB transcripts, as all isolated RNA had been reverse transcribed. The data were produced by immunoSEQ multiplex PCR, yet TCRdb's version contains in-frame clones alone and is incomplete. There are roughly 290,000 clones in the sample; approximately 15% occur only once, and roughly 0.015% lies in the top ten. These TCRs' antigens remain unknown. Study-wide results and caveats: Shorter TCRB CDR3s, moderately but significantly so, marked every one of the four CD4+ subsets in Type 1 diabetes patients.

Sequencing was carried out using naive CD4+ T cells from blood. These receptors were taken from a man aged 18 to 29 with type 1 diabetes.

This clone has just a few counts. This sequence joins TRBV6-5 and TRBJ2-5; 10 bases map to TRBD1. Looked up from germline, CDR1 is MNHEY and CDR2 is SVGAGI. Trimming cost V 8 bases and J 5 bases; bases outside gene matches: 2. CDR3 length: 12 residues. CDR3 sequence: CASGTGAETQYF. DNA of the CDR3: TGTGCCAGCGGGACAGGGGCGGAGACCCAGTACTTC.

The chain links TRBV28 to TRBJ1-5; D possibly corresponds to TRBD1 (6 bases). Per germline, CDR1 MDHEN and CDR2 SYDVKM. Trimming cost V 6 bases and J 5 bases, with 20 bases left between them. The CDR3 covers 16 residues. The CDR3 nucleotides read TGTGCCAGCAGCCTTGCCGGAGCACAGGGCTATCAGCCCCAGCATTTT. This sequence encodes CASSLAGAQGYQPQHF.

The chain is built from TRBV5-6 and TRBJ1-2; D might be TRBD1 (5 bases). Per germline, CDR1 SGHDT and CDR2 YYEEEE. V was cut by 4 bases and J by 0 bases, with 22 bases left in between. CDR3 size: 18 residues. The CDR3 reads CASSHGGAWDLANYGYTF. The DNA for the CDR3 is TGTGCCAGCAGCCACGGCGGGGCTTGGGACTTAGCTAACTATGGCTACACCTTC.

The table lists this clone with a few counts. The chain uses TRBV11-2 and TRBJ2-7; a possible D gene is TRBD1 (6 bases). Trimming removed 3 bases at V and 7 bases at J, with 10 bases between. The CDR3 length is 12 residues. Per germline, CDR1 SGHAT and CDR2 FQNNGV. The CDR3 is CASSFARGEQYF. CDR3 nucleotide sequence: TGTGCCAGCAGCTTTGCTAGGGGGGAGCAGTACTTC.

This clone was counted a few times. The same CDR3 arises from other DNA sequences in this sample as well. V and J are TRBV5-1 and TRBJ2-2, with D maybe TRBD2 (5 bases). Germline lookup yields CDR1 SGHRS and CDR2 YFSETQ. Trimming removed 0 bases from V and 2 bases from J, with 8 bases in between. The CDR3 is 15 amino acids. The CDR3 loop reads CASSLDRGNTGELFF. For the CDR3, the DNA is TGCGCCAGCAGCTTGGACCGGGGAAACACCGGGGAGCTGTTTTTT.

This clone was found a few times. V gene TRBV6-6 combines with J gene TRBJ2-3, with 7 bases that match TRBD1. The CDR3 spans 14 residues. Germline V gives CDR1 MNHNY, CDR2 SVGAGI (reference sequence). J lost 1 base, V lost 5 bases, and 3 bases had no gene match. The CDR3 here is CASSTGQGTDTQYF. CDR3 nucleotides: TGTGCCAGCAGTACCGGACAGGGCACAGATACGCAGTATTTT.

The chain combines TRBV7-2 with TRBJ1-2; TRBD1 aligns across 8 bases. From germline, CDR1 is SGHTA and CDR2 FQGNSA. The CDR3 contains 15 residues. Trimming took 2 bases from V and 5 from J; bases not matched to a gene: 7. CDR3 amino acids: CASSLTSGGAYGYTF. The CDR3 DNA sequence: TGTGCCAGCAGCTTAACATCAGGGGGCGCGTATGGCTACACCTTC.

This clone was seen a few times. This chain connects TRBV11-1 to TRBJ2-7, with D uncertain. This CDR3 has 12 amino acids. Per the germline V gene, CDR1 is SGHAT and CDR2 is FQDESV (reference sequence). Trimming pared 1 base from V and 7 bases from J, leaving 8 bases between. CDR3 protein: CASSLDREEQYF. The CDR3 DNA sequence: TGTGCCAGCAGCTTAGATCGAGAGGAGCAGTACTTC.

This clone was seen a handful of times. The J gene is TRBJ1-6, the V gene TRBV2; TRBD1 matches 8 bases. Germline CDR1 is SNHLY and CDR2 is FYNNEI. The ends lost 8 bases at V and 7 bases at J; junction bases unmatched: 10. The CDR3 is made up of 15 amino acids. CDR3 bases: TGTGCCAGCCGCCCAGGACAGGGATGGAATTCACCCCTCCACTTT. Its translation is CASRPGQGWNSPLHF.

Only a few counts were recorded for this clone. The rearrangement uses TRBV7-2 and TRBJ1-1; the D is unclear. The CDR3 is made up of 14 amino acids. Trimming cost V 1 base and J 2 bases, with 8 bases left between them. The germline CDR1 and CDR2 sequences are SGHTA and FQGNSA. The DNA for the CDR3 is TGTGCCAGCAGCTTAGATTATGTAAACACTGAAGCTTTCTTT. It is translated as CASSLDYVNTEAFF.

This clone was seen a few times. This chain joins TRBV5-1 and TRBJ1-5, with D possibly TRBD1 on 5 matching bases. CDR1 and CDR2 from the germline V gene are SGHRS and YFSETQ. The length of the CDR3 is 15 residues. The V gene lost 0 bases and the J gene lost 1 base, with 8 bases spanning the gap. CDR3 protein: CASSLGGESNQPQHF. In nucleotides, the CDR3 is TGCGCCAGCAGCTTGGGGGGGGAGAGCAATCAGCCCCAGCATTTT.

In its sample, this clone was seen a few times. The chain carries TRBV7-9 and TRBJ1-1; a weak D match, TRBD1 (5 bases). The V end was cut by 2 bases, the J end by 6 bases, with 7 bases between. Per the germline V gene, CDR1 is SEHNR and CDR2 is FQNEAQ (reference sequence). There are 12 residues in the CDR3. CDR3 in DNA: TGTGCCAGCAGCTTAATAGGGGCTGAAGCTTTCTTT. It codes for CASSLIGAEAFF.

A few counts support this clone. CDR3 residues: CATGTSPRGGELFF. CDR3 sequence (DNA): TGTGCTACCGGGACTAGCCCCCGGGGCGGGGAGCTGTTTTTT. The J gene is TRBJ2-2, the V gene TRBV7-8; 9 bases line up with TRBD2. The CDR3 runs 14 residues. The germline gives CDR1 SGHVS, CDR2 FQNEAQ.

In its sample, this clone was seen a few times. The chain recombines TRBV5-1 with TRBJ2-7; possibly TRBD1 for D (6 bases). The CDR3 sequence is 13 residues long. The germline gives CDR1 SGHRS, CDR2 YFSETQ. The V gene lost 4 bases and the J gene lost 3 bases, with 11 bases spanning the gap. The CDR3 DNA is TGCGCCAGCAGCGTCCCAGGGGTCTACGAGCAGTACTTC. This gives the protein CASSVPGVYEQYF. Full variable domain (outside the CDR3, taken from reference TRBV5-1 and TRBJ2-7): KAGVTQTPRYLIKTRGQQVTLSCSPISGHRSVSWYQQTPGQGLQFLFEYFSETQRNKGNFPGRFSGRQFSNSRSEMNVSTLELGDSALYLCASSVPGVYEQYFGPGTRLTVT.

This clone was recorded a few times. The chain recombines TRBV6-1 with TRBJ1-5; D uncertain. V was trimmed by 4 bases and J by 4 bases, leaving 8 bases between them. The CDR3 totals 13 residues. CDR1 and CDR2 from the germline V gene are MNHNS and SASEGT. This chain's CDR3 is CASSVLVNQPQHF. DNA of the CDR3: TGTGCCAGCAGTGTGCTAGTGAATCAGCCCCAGCATTTT.

The table lists this clone with a few counts. The V call is TRBV30, the J call TRBJ1-6, with D hard to call. Per germline, CDR1 GTSNPN and CDR2 SVGIG (reference sequence). Trimming shortened V by 0 bases and J by 6 bases, and 15 bases separated the two germline ends. CDR3 length: 16 amino acids. The CDR3 spells CAWSVQSLLLNSPLHF. The CDR3 bases are TGTGCCTGGAGTGTACAGTCTCTCCTCCTTAATTCACCCCTCCACTTT.

This clone has more than one count but fewer than ten. The chain is built from TRBV2 and TRBJ2-2; TRBD2 matches at 13 bases. Trimming cost V 4 bases and J 0 bases; bases outside gene matches: 5. Germline CDR1 reads SNHLY; CDR2 reads FYNNEI. The CDR3 length is 18 residues. The CDR3 DNA reads TGTGCCAGCAGTGTGCGACTAGCGGGAGGCCCGAACACCGGGGAGCTGTTTTTT. Protein product: CASSVRLAGGPNTGELFF.

The rearrangement joins TRBV19 to TRBJ2-7; 7 bases align to TRBD1. Germline values: CDR1 LNHDA, CDR2 SQIVND (reference sequence). Trimming removed 6 bases from V and 3 bases from J; junction bases left unmatched: 8. This CDR3 contains 14 residues. For the CDR3, the DNA is TGTGCCAGTAGCCGAAGGACAGGCTACTACGAGCAGTACTTC. This translates into CASSRRTGYYEQYF.

J is TRBJ1-2 and V is TRBV29-1; 7 nucleotides match TRBD1. Germline values: CDR1 SQVTM, CDR2 ANQGSEA. The V gene end was trimmed by 7 bases and the J gene end by 7 bases; junction bases not matched to a gene: 9. The CDR3 runs 12 residues. The CDR3, as DNA: TGCAGCGCCCTCAGGACAGGAGGTGGCTACACCTTC. Its protein is CSALRTGGGYTF. Looking up the rest from reference TRBV29-1 and TRBJ1-2 gives the full variable domain: SAVISQKPSRDICQRGTSLTIQCQVDSQVTMMFWYRQQPGQSLTLIATANQGSEATYESGFVIDKFPISRPNLTFSTLTVSNMSPEDSSIYLCSALRTGGGYTFGSGTRLTVV.

The chain combines TRBV7-9 with TRBJ2-7; a possible D gene is TRBD1 (6 bases). V was pared by 4 bases and J by 3 bases, with 13 bases between. The CDR3 runs 14 residues. Germline V gene lookup returns CDR1 SEHNR and CDR2 FQNEAQ (reference sequence). This chain's CDR3 is CASSSGTSYYEQYF. The CDR3 nucleotides are TGTGCCAGCAGCTCAGGGACATCTTACTACGAGCAGTACTTC.

This clone was seen only a few times. The chain combines TRBV7-8 with TRBJ2-3, with 9 bases matching TRBD2. V trimming: 3 bases; J trimming: 0 bases; junction bases outside the gene matches: 4. This CDR3 spans 16 amino acids. Germline CDR1 SGHVS, CDR2 FQNEAQ. In nucleotides, the CDR3 is TGTGCCAGCAGCTTCCGACTAGCGGCTAGCACAGATACGCAGTATTTT. It specifies CASSFRLAASTDTQYF.

A few counts support this clone. The chain is built from TRBV4-3 and TRBJ2-5; TRBD2 might be the D (7 bases). Trimming took off 3 bases at V and 5 bases at J, with 19 bases between the two ends. This CDR3 has 16 amino acids. Per the germline V gene, CDR1 is LGHNA and CDR2 is YSLEER. The CDR3 sequence is CASSQGAGRVPETQYF. Here the CDR3 DNA reads TGCGCCAGCAGCCAGGGGGCAGGGAGGGTACCGGAGACCCAGTACTTC.

The rearrangement joins TRBV9 to TRBJ2-1; 7 bases map to TRBD1. CDR3 length: 14 amino acids. Losses at the gene ends were 2 bases for V and 7 bases for J; bases not matched to a gene: 6. Germline CDR1 and CDR2: SGDLS and YYNGEE. CDR3 sequence reads: CASSVSGTANEQFF. For the CDR3, the DNA is TGTGCCAGCAGCGTCTCCGGGACAGCTAATGAGCAGTTCTTC.

In this sample, this clone turned up a few times. The rearrangement joins TRBV30 to TRBJ2-1; D is unresolved. The CDR3 loop spans 14 amino acids. Germline V gene sequence: CDR1 GTSNPN, CDR2 SVGIG (reference sequence). V was pared by 5 bases and J by 0 bases, with 11 bases between. The CDR3 nucleotides are TGTGCCTGGGCCGGCGGTAGCTCCTACAATGAGCAGTTCTTC. Translated, it gives CAWAGGSSYNEQFF.

In its sample, this clone was seen a few times. This chain connects TRBV14 to TRBJ2-7; D gene unclear. The CDR3 runs to 11 residues. Deletions cut 2 bases from V and 4 bases from J, with 3 bases between. CDR1 is SGHDN, CDR2 FVKESK, per germline. The CDR3 coding sequence is TGTGCCAGCAGCCAATCTTACGAGCAGTACTTC. It yields the protein CASSQSYEQYF.

The chain combines TRBV19 with TRBJ2-3; TRBD2 might be the D (6 bases). The CDR3 has 13 residues. Trimming pared 3 bases from V and 4 bases from J, leaving 8 bases between. Germline CDR1 reads LNHDA; CDR2 reads SQIVND (reference sequence). In DNA form, the CDR3 reads TGTGCCAGTAGTATGGAGGGTCCAGATACGCAGTATTTT. Encoded protein: CASSMEGPDTQYF.